This is a list of T cell receptor beta chains from one sample in a study of T cell changes during pregnancy in multiple sclerosis. Measured with immunoSEQ multiplex PCR; TCRdb has only the in-frame clones, and not every one. The sample consists of about 47,000 clones, 93% of them appearing once. The sample in question was peripheral blood, obtained in the second trimester of pregnancy. Receptors originate from a female donor with multiple sclerosis, enrolled in a pregnancy study. Each CDR3 is given with its conserved first and last residue. A D gene is named only where the DNA matches it firmly. Rows may omit the clone size; those that give it use once, few, many or a size class.

V	D	J	size	CDR3	DNA
TRBV28	.	TRBJ1-3	.	CASSLGSRGGSGNTIYF	TGTGCCAGCAGTTTAGGGTCACGAGGGGGATCTGGAAACACCATATATTTT
TRBV7-3	.	TRBJ2-3	.	CASSPTGGGTDTQYF	TGTGCCAGCAGCCCAACAGGGGGGGGCACAGATACGCAGTATTTT
TRBV6-1	TRBD1	TRBJ2-7	.	CASSYSGGEQYF	TGTGCCAGCAGTTATTCAGGGGGCGAGCAGTACTTC
TRBV7-2	TRBD1	TRBJ1-5	.	CASSSEQGIKPQHF	TGTGCCAGCAGCTCTGAACAGGGGATCAAGCCCCAGCATTTT
TRBV14	.	TRBJ2-1	.	CASSQDPDSTYNEQFF	TGTGCCAGCAGCCAAGACCCGGACAGCACTTACAATGAGCAGTTCTTC
TRBV5-4	TRBD2	TRBJ2-1	few	CASSSGLAGSAGEQFF	TGTGCCAGCAGCTCGGGACTAGCGGGATCCGCAGGTGAGCAGTTCTTC
TRBV2	TRBD2	TRBJ2-5	.	CASSAILAGGGQETQYF	TGTGCCAGCAGTGCCATCCTTGCGGGAGGGGGGCAAGAGACCCAGTACTTC
TRBV2	.	TRBJ1-1	.	CASSDPGQMNTEAFF	TGTGCCAGCAGTGATCCAGGACAGATGAACACTGAAGCTTTCTTT
TRBV27	TRBD2	TRBJ2-1	once	CASSFEGAGGSYNEQFF	TGTGCCAGCAGTTTCGAGGGTGCGGGAGGGTCCTACAATGAGCAGTTCTTC
TRBV6-4	TRBD1	TRBJ2-3	.	CASSDGGTDTDTQYF	TGTGCCAGCAGTGACGGTGGGACAGACACAGATACGCAGTATTTT
TRBV6-5	.	TRBJ1-4	.	CASSYSNRGNEKLFF	TGTGCCAGCAGTTACTCGAATAGAGGGAATGAAAAACTGTTTTTT
TRBV27	.	TRBJ2-3	.	CASSSQGGRTDTQYF	TGTGCCAGCAGTTCCCAGGGGGGCCGGACAGATACGCAGTATTTT
TRBV19	.	TRBJ1-5	.	CASSIGEGQPQHF	TGTGCCAGTAGTATCGGGGAAGGCCAGCCCCAGCATTTT
TRBV13	TRBD1	TRBJ2-3	.	CASSFWTGAGTDTQYF	TGTGCCAGCAGCTTTTGGACAGGGGCTGGCACAGATACGCAGTATTTT
TRBV11-1	.	TRBJ1-1	.	CASSLTTRLNTEAFF	TGTGCCAGCAGCTTAACGACAAGATTGAACACTGAAGCTTTCTTT
TRBV19	.	TRBJ2-1	.	CASSISYSYNEQFF	TGTGCCAGTAGTATCTCTTACAGCTACAATGAGCAGTTCTTC
TRBV30	TRBD1	TRBJ2-7	.	CAWSVRDRVFPLAYEQYF	TGTGCCTGGAGTGTCCGGGACAGGGTGTTTCCCTTAGCCTACGAGCAGTACTTC
TRBV28	.	TRBJ2-4	.	CASQGSPKNIQYF	TGTGCCAGCCAGGGTAGCCCCAAAAACATTCAGTACTTC
TRBV10-3	.	TRBJ2-5	once	CAIHDSSQETQYF	TGTGCCATCCACGACTCTTCGCAAGAGACCCAGTACTTC
TRBV5-1	.	TRBJ2-1	.	CASSLDRSSYNEQFF	TGCGCCAGCAGCTTGGACAGGAGCTCCTACAATGAGCAGTTCTTC
TRBV28	TRBD2	TRBJ2-1	once	CASREGGLAGRKQFF	TGTGCCAGCAGGGAAGGGGGACTAGCGGGAAGGAAGCAGTTCTTC